Below are 18 T cell receptor beta chains sequenced from a single sample in a study of identical twins listed by TCRdb under 2016. The method behind the library was 5' RACE. Sequencing was performed on an Illumina HiSeq 2000. The raw public data were reprocessed by TCRdb itself: fastp quality trimming at Q25, MiXCR clonotype calling, in-frame beta chains only. A single entry per CDR3 protein holds the most common genes and DNA from its merged rows. Recorded for this sample are fewer than 250,000 distinct CDR3 sequences; 9.4% of them occurred a single time. The top ten clones comprise around 5% of the sample. Sequencing was done on a sample of memory (CD45RO+) T cells sorted from blood. In light of the paper, this sample's cell subset or site label describes: CD45RO+ enriched T cells. These receptors were obtained from a young woman in good health.

There are a few counts of this clonotype. CDR3 loop: CATRDRDTGELFF. The DNA for the CDR3 is TGTGCCACCCGGGACAGGGACACCGGGGAGCTGTTTTTT. The gene calls are TRBV6-9 and TRBJ2-2, with 9 nucleotides matching TRBD1. In germline, CDR1 is MNHGY, CDR2 SVAAGI. Germline trimming cut 10 bases from V and 3 bases from J; bases unmatched to any gene: 3. The CDR3 has 13 amino acids.

This clonotype was counted a few times. The chain is built from TRBV9 and TRBJ1-1; TRBD1 is a possible D gene (5 bases). Germline V lookup: CDR1 SGDLS, CDR2 YYNGEE. This CDR3 spans 15 amino acids. Deletions cut 4 bases from V and 2 bases from J, with 15 bases between. CDR3: CASSQGRGRNTEAFF. CDR3 DNA sequence: TGTGCCAGCAGCCAAGGCCGGGGCCGCAACACTGAAGCTTTCTTT.

This clonotype was counted between two and nine times. The J gene is TRBJ2-3, the V gene TRBV24-1; the D is unclear. The V end lost 5 bases, the J end lost 5 bases, and 10 bases lay between the germline ends. The CDR3 consists of 13 residues. CDR1 is KGHDR and CDR2 is SFDVKD in the germline V gene. The CDR3 spells CATSARSLDTQYF. Written as DNA, the CDR3 is TGTGCCACCAGTGCTCGCAGCCTAGATACGCAGTATTTT.

The chain is built from TRBV10-3 and TRBJ2-7; 7 bases map to TRBD1. V gave up 6 bases and J gave up 7 bases; unmatched junction bases: 18. The CDR3 length is 16 residues. Germline V gene lookup returns CDR1 ENHRY and CDR2 SYGVKD. This CDR3 reads CAISREPGTALREQYF. The CDR3 coding sequence is TGTGCCATCAGCCGCGAACCCGGGACAGCCCTACGGGAGCAGTACTTC.

This clonotype occurred many times. The rearrangement joins TRBV5-1 to TRBJ2-1; D unresolved. Germline V gene sequence: CDR1 SGHRS, CDR2 YFSETQ. The CDR3 runs 14 residues. V was pared by 0 bases and J by 8 bases, with 12 bases between. The CDR3 sequence: CASSLGVNRDEQFF. The CDR3 DNA reads TGCGCCAGCAGCTTGGGGGTTAACCGGGATGAGCAGTTCTTC.

This clonotype has only a few counts. This chain connects TRBV6-5 to TRBJ2-7, with a possible D match to TRBD1 (6 bases). The CDR3 is made up of 12 amino acids. CDR1 is MNHEY, CDR2 SVGAGI, per germline. Trimming took off 4 bases at V and 12 bases at J, with 16 bases between the two ends. The CDR3 sequence: CASSSTGGLWYF. In DNA form, the CDR3 reads TGTGCCAGCAGTTCGACAGGAGGTTTGTGGTACTTC.

This clonotype was observed a handful of times. V usage is TRBV3-1 and J usage is TRBJ2-1; D is ambiguous. Germline values: CDR1 LGHDT, CDR2 YNNKEL (reference sequence). CDR3 length equals 13 residues. The V end was cut by 1 base, the J end by 9 bases, with 10 bases between. CDR3 protein: CASSQGTIGEQFF. CDR3 DNA sequence: TGTGCCAGCAGCCAAGGGACGATCGGTGAGCAGTTCTTC.

This clonotype occurred a few times. This rearrangement joins TRBV7-2 to TRBJ2-1, with a weak D call TRBD2 (5 bases). The CDR3 length is 15 residues. Trimming cost V 1 base and J 0 bases, with 7 bases left between them. The germline CDR1 and CDR2 sequences are SGHTA and FQGNSA. DNA for the CDR3: TGTGCCAGCAGCTTAGGGAGGCACTCCTACAATGAGCAGTTCTTC. This sequence encodes CASSLGRHSYNEQFF. Full variable domain (missing parts from reference TRBV7-2 and TRBJ2-1): GAGVSQSPSNKVTEKGKDVELRCDPISGHTALYWYRQSLGQGLEFLIYFQGNSAPDKSGLPSDRFSAERTGGSVSTLTIQRTQQEDSAVYLCASSLGRHSYNEQFFGPGTRLTVL.

The table lists this clonotype with many counts. The chain is built from TRBV6-1 and TRBJ2-3, with D possibly being TRBD2 (6 bases). The CDR3 runs to 14 residues. Trimming removed 11 bases from V and 6 bases from J, with 21 bases in between. Germline CDR1 is MNHNS and CDR2 is SASEGT. The chain's CDR3 is CACRRGRERDTQYF. The DNA for the CDR3 is TGTGCCTGCCGACGTGGTCGGGAGAGGGATACGCAGTATTTT.

This clonotype was counted a few times. This sequence joins TRBV6-5 and TRBJ1-5; 10 positions agree with TRBD1. V gave up 5 bases and J gave up 0 bases; unmatched junction bases: 7. CDR1 is MNHEY, CDR2 SVGAGI, per germline. CDR3 size: 17 residues. DNA for the CDR3: TGTGCCAGCAGTACATCGGGACAGGGGTATAGCAATCAGCCCCAGCATTTT. This gives the protein CASSTSGQGYSNQPQHF.

The table lists this clonotype with a few counts. This rearrangement joins TRBV5-1 to TRBJ1-4; no clear D gene. In germline, CDR1 is SGHRS, CDR2 YFSETQ. V was shortened by 0 bases and J by 5 bases, with 11 bases between the two germline ends. The CDR3 consists of 15 residues. The CDR3 sequence: CASSLDPRLNEKLFF. CDR3 nucleotides: TGCGCCAGCAGCTTGGATCCCAGATTAAATGAAAAACTGTTTTTT.

At least ten counts were recorded for this clonotype. The V call is TRBV4-2, the J call TRBJ2-7, with 10 bases that match TRBD2. V gave up 6 bases and J gave up 1 base; unmatched junction bases: 6. The CDR3 extends over 15 amino acids. Germline V gene data show CDR1 as LGHNA and CDR2 as YNFKEQ. The CDR3 reads CASSFGTSDSYEQYF. For the CDR3, the DNA is TGTGCCAGCAGTTTTGGGACTAGCGATTCCTACGAGCAGTACTTC.

This clonotype was counted between two and nine times. The chain uses TRBV7-2 and TRBJ1-3, with 7 bases that match TRBD1. Looked up from germline, CDR1 is SGHTA and CDR2 is FQGNSA. CDR3 length: 15 amino acids. V dropped 3 bases and J dropped 4; count of bases not matched to a gene: 6. CDR3 region: CASSFTAGQGNTIYF. The CDR3 DNA follows: TGTGCCAGCAGCTTTACGGCGGGACAGGGAAACACCATATATTTT.

There are a few counts of this clonotype. The chain carries TRBV30 and TRBJ1-5; no firm D call. This CDR3 comprises 16 residues. Trimming stripped 0 bases from V and 7 bases from J, with 19 bases between. From germline, CDR1 is GTSNPN and CDR2 SVGIG (reference sequence). CDR3 bases: TGTGCCTGGAGTGTATATGGTGTTCAAGTGGGGCAGCCCCAGCATTTT. It yields the protein CAWSVYGVQVGQPQHF.

This clonotype was found many times. The V gene is TRBV12-3 or TRBV12-4, the J gene TRBJ2-7, with TRBD2 identical over 14 bases. The CDR3 is 14 residues long. Trimming at V came to 6 bases and at J to 6 bases, leaving 4 bases not matched to a gene. The CDR3 coding sequence is TGTGCCAGCAGCTTCGGACTAGCGGGAGGCGAGCAGTACTTC. Protein sequence: CASSFGLAGGEQYF.

This clonotype has just a few counts. The V gene is TRBV14, the J gene TRBJ2-7, with 9 bases identical to TRBD1. This CDR3 has 13 residues. Looked up from germline, CDR1 is SGHDN and CDR2 is FVKESK. The V segment lost 4 bases and the J segment 9 bases; nucleotides outside the gene matches: 7. The CDR3, as DNA: TGTGCCAGCAGCCGTCAAACAGGGGGCGGGCAGTACTTC. It yields the protein CASSRQTGGGQYF.

In this sample, this clonotype turned up many times. The rearrangement links TRBV6-6 to TRBJ1-5; D unclear. Germline lookup yields CDR1 MNHNY and CDR2 SVGAGI (reference sequence). The CDR3 runs 13 residues. V was cut by 2 bases and J by 0 bases, with 2 bases left in between. CDR3 sequence (DNA): TGTGCCAGCAGTTACGGTAGCAATCAGCCCCAGCATTTT. This gives the protein CASSYGSNQPQHF.

The chain joins TRBV20-1 to TRBJ2-7; the match to TRBD2 covers 10 bases. The junction had 3 bases not matched to a gene; V was cut back by 3 bases and J by 4 bases. Germline assignment: CDR1 DFQATT and CDR2 SNEGSKA (reference sequence). This CDR3 region has 13 residues. The DNA of the CDR3 is TGCAGTGCTAGTTCGACTAGCGGGTACGAGCAGTACTTC. As protein: CSASSTSGYEQYF.